The source of this TCR beta chain is a study of PD-L1 blockade in urothelial cancer. The overall study: Patients' prior chemotherapy regimens numbered 0 to 3. Analysis of the blood was performed 3 weeks (second dose) and 6 weeks after treatment start. Across blood samples, T cells had a median count of about 140,000.

Time point reported: pretreatment peripheral blood. Per the germline V gene, CDR1 is SGHTA and CDR2 is FQGNSA. The V end lost 1 base, the J end lost 2 bases, and 5 bases lay between the germline ends. CDR3 length equals 13 residues. The table came from immunoSEQ multiplex PCR; TCRdb's copy has only in-frame clones and leaves some out. Seen here are about 50,000 clones, approximately 90% observed once, and the top ten hold under 15%. The TCR sequence derives from a woman aged 55-70 years with urothelial cancer. J is TRBJ2-5 and V is TRBV7-2; no clear D gene. The input for sequencing was PBMCs, taken around atezolizumab (anti-PD-L1) treatment. CDR3: CASSLVRQETQYF. The CDR3 DNA reads as TGTGCCAGCAGCTTAGTCAGGCAAGAGACCCAGTACTTC. Using reference TRBV7-2 and TRBJ2-5 for the parts outside the CDR3, the full variable domain is GAGVSQSPSNKVTEKGKDVELRCDPISGHTALYWYRQSLGQGLEFLIYFQGNSAPDKSGLPSDRFSAERTGGSVSTLTIQRTQQEDSAVYLCASSLVRQETQYFGPGTRLLVL.